Below are 20 T cell receptor beta chains sequenced from a single sample in a study of CD8+ T cells in alopecia areata. Extracted RNA was reverse transcribed into cDNA, the sequencing template. TCRdb keeps only in-frame clones here, not all; method: immunoSEQ multiplex PCR. The data hold hundreds of thousands of clones, with 45% to 70% observed a single time. Described treatment: oral pan-JAK inhibitor, 5-10 mg twice daily. Material: CD4+ T cells sorted from blood, obtained at roughly week 52, from a patient treated with tofacitinib. These TCRs come from a human donor with alopecia areata.

This clone came up once. The chain combines TRBV29-1 with TRBJ2-1; 8 bases fit TRBD1. V trimming: 7 bases; J trimming: 9 bases; junction bases outside the gene matches: 5. Germline V lookup: CDR1 SQVTM, CDR2 ANQGSEA. The CDR3 contains 11 residues. DNA of the CDR3: TGCAGCGGTCAGGGGGCGGGTGAGCAGTTCTTC. Protein sequence: CSGQGAGEQFF.

The rearrangement links TRBV7-2 to TRBJ2-2; tentative D call: TRBD1 (6 bases). The CDR3 is made up of 15 amino acids. Trimming left V 4 bases short and J 1 base short, with 10 bases between. Germline V gene lookup returns CDR1 SGHTA and CDR2 FQGNSA. CDR3 DNA sequence: TGTGCCAGCAGCTCAGGGGTTGGGAACACCGGGGAGCTGTTTTTT. Translation gives CASSSGVGNTGELFF.

V is TRBV6-5 and J is TRBJ2-2; 7 bases agree with TRBD1. The V segment lost 4 bases and the J segment 1 base; nucleotides outside the gene matches: 3. This CDR3 region has 15 residues. Germline CDR1 is MNHEY and CDR2 is SVGAGI. The CDR3 DNA reads TGTGCCAGCAGTTCTTGGGACAGGAACACCGGGGAGCTGTTTTTT. Its translation is CASSSWDRNTGELFF.

V gene TRBV5-1 combines with J gene TRBJ2-1; 12 bases line up with TRBD1. Per germline, CDR1 SGHRS and CDR2 YFSETQ. The length of the CDR3 is 15 residues. V shed 5 bases, J shed 9 bases, and the junction held 9 bases outside the gene matches. This CDR3 is CASSFPGTGGREQFF. CDR3 bases: TGCGCCAGCAGTTTTCCCGGGACAGGGGGCCGTGAGCAGTTCTTC.

The chain recombines TRBV30 with TRBJ1-2; D unresolved. The V and J ends lost 2 bases and 0 bases respectively, with 7 bases between them. The CDR3 runs to 13 residues. Germline CDR1 GTSNPN, CDR2 SVGIG (reference sequence). CDR3 protein: CAWSPETNYGYTF. The CDR3, as DNA: TGTGCCTGGAGTCCAGAGACTAACTATGGCTACACCTTC. Full variable domain (remainder filled in from reference TRBV30 and TRBJ1-2): SQTIHQWPATLVQPVGSPLSLECTVEGTSNPNLYWYRQAAGRGLQLLFYSVGIGQISSEVPQNLSASRPQDRQFILSSKKLLLSDSGFYLCAWSPETNYGYTFGSGTRLTVV.

V usage is TRBV29-1 and J usage is TRBJ1-2; 10 bases match TRBD1. The CDR3 length is 13 residues. The J segment lost 6 bases and the V segment lost 6 bases, leaving 7 bases of the junction unmatched. Germline values: CDR1 SQVTM, CDR2 ANQGSEA. CDR3 nucleotides: TGCAGCGTCTTGGGGGGACAGGGGAATGGCTACACCTTC. Translation: CSVLGGQGNGYTF. The complete variable domain, with remaining parts taken from reference TRBV29-1 and TRBJ1-2, reads SAVISQKPSRDICQRGTSLTIQCQVDSQVTMMFWYRQQPGQSLTLIATANQGSEATYESGFVIDKFPISRPNLTFSTLTVSNMSPEDSSIYLCSVLGGQGNGYTFGSGTRLTVV.

The chain employs TRBV15 and TRBJ1-3; perhaps TRBD1 as D (6 bases). Germline-derived CDR1 and CDR2 are LNHNV and YYDKDF (reference sequence). The CDR3 is 17 amino acids. V was cut by 0 bases and J by 0 bases, with 12 bases left in between. The DNA for the CDR3 is TGTGCCACCAGCAGAGATCCGGGGGGCGCCTCTGGAAACACCATATATTTT. Protein: CATSRDPGGASGNTIYF. Full variable domain (missing parts from reference TRBV15 and TRBJ1-3): DAMVIQNPRYQVTQFGKPVTLSCSQTLNHNVMYWYQQKSSQAPKLLFHYYDKDFNNEADTPDNFQSRRPNTSFCFLDIRSPGLGDTAMYLCATSRDPGGASGNTIYFGEGSWLTVV.

The V call is TRBV2, the J call TRBJ2-5, with D perhaps matching TRBD2 (7 bases). The germline gives CDR1 SNHLY, CDR2 FYNNEI. The CDR3 spans 15 residues. V was clipped by 3 bases and J by 5 bases, with 16 bases between them. CDR3 nucleotides: TGTGCCAGCAGTGACTTTCTGGCGGGGGCGGAGACCCAGTACTTC. Translation: CASSDFLAGAETQYF.

This chain links TRBV29-1 with TRBJ2-5; D gene unclear. Trimming pared 2 bases from V and 4 bases from J, leaving 8 bases between. The CDR3 length is 12 residues. The V gene's germline CDR1 is SQVTM and CDR2 ANQGSEA. CDR3 loop: CSVEHQVETQYF. In DNA, the CDR3 is TGCAGCGTTGAACACCAGGTAGAGACCCAGTACTTC.

J is TRBJ2-7 and V is TRBV5-1, with D uncertain. The CDR3 extends over 12 amino acids. The germline V gene has CDR1 SGHRS and CDR2 YFSETQ. V lost 1 base, J lost 3 bases, and 5 bases lay in between. The CDR3, as DNA: TGCGCCAGCAGCTTGAGGGACTACGAGCAGTACTTC. It translates to CASSLRDYEQYF.

This clone was counted between two and nine times. The rearrangement joins TRBV5-4 to TRBJ2-5; 7 positions match TRBD1. The germline V gene encodes CDR1 SGHNT and CDR2 YYREEE (reference sequence). This CDR3 is built from 15 residues. J gave up 5 bases and V 1 base, and 8 bases lay outside the gene matches. The CDR3 reads CASSLFTGAEETQYF. Written as DNA, the CDR3 is TGTGCCAGCAGCTTGTTCACAGGGGCTGAGGAGACCCAGTACTTC.

The rearrangement links TRBV20-1 to TRBJ1-2; no firm D call. The length of the CDR3 is 11 residues. In germline, CDR1 is DFQATT, CDR2 SNEGSKA (reference sequence). Trimming stripped 7 bases from V and 7 bases from J, with 13 bases between. This CDR3 is CSGGALAGYTF. For the CDR3, the DNA is TGCAGTGGAGGCGCCCTTGCTGGCTACACCTTC.

The CDR3 DNA sequence: TGCAGCGTTGGAGGGGGAAGCAATCAGCCCCAGCATTTT. Translating it yields CSVGGGSNQPQHF. The V gene is TRBV29-1, the J gene TRBJ1-5; D possibly corresponds to TRBD1 (6 bases). Trimming took off 4 bases at V and 1 base at J, with 8 bases between the two ends. The CDR3 consists of 13 residues. Germline CDR1 SQVTM, CDR2 ANQGSEA.

This clone was recorded a few times. The J gene is TRBJ2-7, the V gene TRBV6-5; 7 bases line up with TRBD2. Germline lookup yields CDR1 MNHEY and CDR2 SVGAGI. CDR3 length equals 14 residues. Unmatched junction bases numbered 5, after V lost 6 bases and J lost 0 bases. In DNA, the CDR3 is TGTGCCAGCAGCTCTAGCGGCTTCTCCTACGAGCAGTACTTC. Its translation: CASSSSGFSYEQYF.

This clone was recorded a few times. The chain carries TRBV7-9 and TRBJ1-1; D remains ambiguous. V was shortened by 4 bases and J by 6 bases, with 15 bases between the two germline ends. The germline CDR1 and CDR2 sequences are SEHNR and FQNEAQ (reference sequence). The CDR3 runs to 14 residues. The chain's CDR3 is CASSSRPGSSEAFF. Written as DNA, the CDR3 is TGTGCCAGCAGCTCCAGACCGGGGAGTTCTGAAGCTTTCTTT.

A note on this clone: In the same sample, other DNA sequences code for this CDR3. The chain employs TRBV29-1 and TRBJ2-7; 7 positions agree with TRBD1. This CDR3 has 11 residues. J gave up 4 bases and V 6 bases, and 3 bases lay outside the gene matches. Germline V gene data show CDR1 as SQVTM and CDR2 as ANQGSEA. The CDR3 coding sequence is TGCAGCGTGAACAGGGGATACGAGCAGTACTTC. Translated, it gives CSVNRGYEQYF.

The V and J genes are TRBV5-6 and TRBJ2-4; 8 nucleotides align to TRBD1. Trimming cost V 0 bases and J 7 bases; bases outside gene matches: 0. The germline V gene encodes CDR1 SGHDT and CDR2 YYEEEE. This CDR3 comprises 13 residues. CDR3 sequence: CASSLGQGNIQYF. The CDR3 DNA reads as TGTGCCAGCAGCTTGGGACAGGGGAACATTCAGTACTTC.

The chain recombines TRBV5-4 with TRBJ1-2; possibly TRBD1 for D (5 bases). In germline, CDR1 is SGHNT, CDR2 YYREEE (reference sequence). The V and J ends lost 0 bases and 4 bases respectively, with 10 bases between them. The CDR3 runs to 14 residues. This CDR3 reads CASSLGWGSYGYTF. Written as DNA, the CDR3 is TGTGCCAGCAGCTTGGGATGGGGGAGCTATGGCTACACCTTC. Full variable domain (outside the CDR3, taken from reference TRBV5-4 and TRBJ1-2): ETGVTQSPTHLIKTRGQQVTLRCSSQSGHNTVSWYQQALGQGPQFIFQYYREEENGRGNFPPRFSGLQFPNYSSELNVNALELDDSALYLCASSLGWGSYGYTFGSGTRLTVV.

Here the CDR3 reads CASSELLAKNIQYF. The CDR3 region has the DNA TGTGCCAGCAGTGAATTACTAGCCAAAAACATTCAGTACTTC. The chain has TRBV2 and TRBJ2-4; D is uncertain. V was clipped by 2 bases and J by 0 bases, with 5 bases between them. CDR3 length: 14 amino acids. CDR1 SNHLY and CDR2 FYNNEI come from the germline V gene.

V usage is TRBV5-4 and J usage is TRBJ2-1; 7 positions match TRBD1. The CDR3 covers 16 residues. V trimming: 4 bases; J trimming: 1 base; junction bases outside the gene matches: 8. Germline V gene data show CDR1 as SGHNT and CDR2 as YYREEE (reference sequence). CDR3: CASSRAGDRSYNEQFF. CDR3 bases: TGTGCCAGCAGCCGCGCTGGGGACAGATCCTACAATGAGCAGTTCTTC.